This T cell receptor (beta chain) was recorded in a study of blood T cell repertoires in COVID-19. The CDR3 runs 16 residues. Trimming removed 0 bases at V and 3 bases at J, with 14 bases between. Germline values: CDR1 LGHNA, CDR2 YSLEER. This clone has only a few counts. Using immunoSEQ multiplex PCR, the repertoire was profiled, and TCRdb retains in-frame clones only, with some absent. The repertoire holds 360,000 or so clones, with around four fifths as singletons. The chain is built from TRBV4-3 and TRBJ1-2; D is possibly TRBD1 (6 bases). The sequenced sample consisted of PBMCs or T cells enriched from blood (not recorded which). The sequence was collected from a woman in her 50s who had recovered from COVID-19. CDR3 region: CASSQEGEGVDYGYTF. The CDR3 DNA is TGCGCCAGCAGCCAAGAGGGTGAGGGGGTGGACTATGGCTACACCTTC.